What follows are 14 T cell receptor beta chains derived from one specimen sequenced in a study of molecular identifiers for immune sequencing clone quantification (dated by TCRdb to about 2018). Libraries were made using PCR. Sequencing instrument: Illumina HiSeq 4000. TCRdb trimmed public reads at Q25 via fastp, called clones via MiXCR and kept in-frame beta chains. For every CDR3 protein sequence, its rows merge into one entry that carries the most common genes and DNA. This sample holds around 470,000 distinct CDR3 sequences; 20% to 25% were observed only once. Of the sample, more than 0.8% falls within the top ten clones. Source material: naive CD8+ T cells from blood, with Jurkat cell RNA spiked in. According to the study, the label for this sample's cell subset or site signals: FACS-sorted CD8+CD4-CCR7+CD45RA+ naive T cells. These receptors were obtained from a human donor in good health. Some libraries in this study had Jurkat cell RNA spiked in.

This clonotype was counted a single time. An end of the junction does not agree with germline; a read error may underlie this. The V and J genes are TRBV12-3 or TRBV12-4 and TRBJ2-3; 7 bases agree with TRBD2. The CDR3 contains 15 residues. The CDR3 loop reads CASSPRDYDTDMQYF. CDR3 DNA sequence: TGTGCCAGCAGTCCACGGGACTACGACACAGATATGCAGTATTTT.

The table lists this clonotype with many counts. The CDR3 here is CAIWREKTDTQYF. CDR3 DNA: TGTGCCATATGGAGGGAAAAAACAGATACGCAGTATTTT. The chain uses TRBV7-9 and TRBJ2-3; D is perhaps TRBD2 (6 bases). Germline CDR1 SEHNR, CDR2 FQNEAQ (reference sequence). The ends were cut back, 10 bases at V and 3 bases at J, with 14 bases in the middle. The CDR3 is 13 amino acids.

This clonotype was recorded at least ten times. The CDR3 DNA reads as TGCGCCAGCAGCCGAAACAGGGGAAACACTGAAGCTTTCTTT. It specifies CASSRNRGNTEAFF. V and J are TRBV4-1 and TRBJ1-1, with TRBD1 identical over 7 bases. Germline lookup yields CDR1 MGHRA and CDR2 YSYEKL. The CDR3 covers 14 residues. The trim removed 4 bases at V and 2 bases at J, leaving 4 bases unmatched.

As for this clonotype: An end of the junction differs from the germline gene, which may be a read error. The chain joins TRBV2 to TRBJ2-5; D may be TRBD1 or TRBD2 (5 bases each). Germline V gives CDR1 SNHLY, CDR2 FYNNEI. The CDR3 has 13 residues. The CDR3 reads CASSDRGRETRYF. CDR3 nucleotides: TGTGCCAGCAGTGATCGGGGCAGGGAGACCCGGTACTTC. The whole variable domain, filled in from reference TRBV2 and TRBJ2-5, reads EPEVTQTPSHQVTQMGQEVILRCVPISNHLYFYWYRQILGQKVEFLVSFYNNEISEKSEIFDDQFSVERPDGSNFTLKIRSTKLEDSAMYFCASSDRGRETRYFGPGTRLLVL.

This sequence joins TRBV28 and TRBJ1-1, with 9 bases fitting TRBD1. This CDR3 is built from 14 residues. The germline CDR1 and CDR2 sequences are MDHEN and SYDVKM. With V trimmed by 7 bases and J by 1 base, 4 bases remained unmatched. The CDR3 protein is CASTLQGANTEAFF. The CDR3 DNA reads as TGTGCCAGCACCCTACAGGGGGCGAACACTGAAGCTTTCTTT.

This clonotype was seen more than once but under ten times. The CDR3 nucleotides read TGTGCCAGCAGCGTATGGGACAGGGGGTTTTACGGTGAGCAGTTCTTC. Translation gives CASSVWDRGFYGEQFF. The genes are TRBV9 and TRBJ2-1, with 11 bases that match TRBD1. V trimming: 1 base; J trimming: 9 bases; junction bases outside the gene matches: 9. Germline V gene data show CDR1 as SGDLS and CDR2 as YYNGEE. The CDR3 is 16 residues long.

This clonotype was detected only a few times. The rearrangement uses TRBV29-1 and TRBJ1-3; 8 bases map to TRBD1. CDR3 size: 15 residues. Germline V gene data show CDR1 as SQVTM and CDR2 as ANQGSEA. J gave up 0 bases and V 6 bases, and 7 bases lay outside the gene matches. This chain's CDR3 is CSVDYGTGSGNTIYF. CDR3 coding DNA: TGCAGCGTCGACTACGGGACAGGCTCTGGAAACACCATATATTTT.

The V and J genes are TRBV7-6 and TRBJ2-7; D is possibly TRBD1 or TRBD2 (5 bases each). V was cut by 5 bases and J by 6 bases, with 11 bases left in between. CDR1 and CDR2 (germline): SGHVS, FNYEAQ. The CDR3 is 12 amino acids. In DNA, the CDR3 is TGTGCCAGCAGCGGCAGGGAGTCCGAGCAGTACTTC. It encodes CASSGRESEQYF.

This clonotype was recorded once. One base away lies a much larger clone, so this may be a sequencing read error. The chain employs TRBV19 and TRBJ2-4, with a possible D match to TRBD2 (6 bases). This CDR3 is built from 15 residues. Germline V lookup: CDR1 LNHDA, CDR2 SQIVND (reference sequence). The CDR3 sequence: CASSIGSRGENIQHF. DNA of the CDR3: TGTGCCAGTAGTATAGGATCGCGCGGGGAAAACATTCAGCACTTC.

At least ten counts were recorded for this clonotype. The CDR3, as DNA: TGTGCCAGCAGCTTAGCTTCTAGCGGGTCAACCTACGAGCAGTACTTC. It is translated as CASSLASSGSTYEQYF. V usage is TRBV7-2 and J usage is TRBJ2-7; 8 positions agree with TRBD2. The CDR3 extends over 16 amino acids. V dropped 0 bases and J dropped 2; count of bases not matched to a gene: 6. Germline-derived CDR1 and CDR2 are SGHTA and FQGNSA.

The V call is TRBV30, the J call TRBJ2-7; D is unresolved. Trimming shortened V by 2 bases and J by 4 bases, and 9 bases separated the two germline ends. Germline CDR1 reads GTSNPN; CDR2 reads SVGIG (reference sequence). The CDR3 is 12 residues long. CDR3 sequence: CAWSIGAYEQYF. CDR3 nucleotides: TGTGCCTGGAGTATCGGAGCATACGAGCAGTACTTC.

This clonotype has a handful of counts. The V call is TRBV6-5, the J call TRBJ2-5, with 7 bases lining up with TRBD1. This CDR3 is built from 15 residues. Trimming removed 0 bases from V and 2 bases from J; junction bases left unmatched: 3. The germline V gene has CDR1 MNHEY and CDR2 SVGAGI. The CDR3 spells CASSYSDRAQETQYF. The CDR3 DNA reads TGTGCCAGCAGTTACTCCGACAGGGCGCAAGAGACCCAGTACTTC.

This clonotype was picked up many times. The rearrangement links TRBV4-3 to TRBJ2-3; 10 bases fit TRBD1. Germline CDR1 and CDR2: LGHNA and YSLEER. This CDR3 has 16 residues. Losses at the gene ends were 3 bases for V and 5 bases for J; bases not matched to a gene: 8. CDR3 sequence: CASSQRGTGVKDTQYF. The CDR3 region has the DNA TGCGCCAGCAGCCAGAGGGGGACAGGGGTGAAAGATACGCAGTATTTT.

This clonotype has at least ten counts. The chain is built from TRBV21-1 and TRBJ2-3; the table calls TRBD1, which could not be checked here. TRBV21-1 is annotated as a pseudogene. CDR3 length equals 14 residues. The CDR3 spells CASSKVVGRRTQYF. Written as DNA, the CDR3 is TGTGCCAGCAGCAAAGTAGTGGGGCGTCGTACGCAGTATTTT.